The text below deals with one T cell receptor (beta chain). No antigen is known for it. This CDR3 has 13 amino acids. Per germline, CDR1 DFQATT and CDR2 SNEGSKA (reference sequence). V lost 6 bases to trimming and J lost 7 bases, with 16 bases between them. Primed by a sample-barcoded 5' primer and a J-beta primer mix, a second PCR proceeded for about 6 to 11 cycles. Each cDNA molecule was tagged by a template-switch adaptor that had 12 random nucleotides. TCRdb redid the calling of the 5' RACE reads with MiXCR, one entry per CDR3 protein. The sample shows about 1,800,000 distinct CDR3 sequences, 28% of them seen only once. This sample is part of a study of blood T cells in healthy people across ages. Broader study findings: Diversity estimates drawn from one million T cells were deemed underestimates. When set beside aged donors, long-lived donors presented more naive CD4+ cells and higher diversity.

V gene TRBV20-1 combines with J gene TRBJ1-5; D not certain. The sequence was obtained from a woman in her 30s in good health. The sequencing input was blood. CDR3 nucleotide sequence: TGCAGTGCATCGTTCGGCGTTGAACAGCCCCAGCATTTT. Amino acids: CSASFGVEQPQHF.